These 18 T cell receptor beta chains share one sample of origin, sequenced in a study of spatial heterogeneity in lung cancer. TCRdb recomputed calls from the 5' RACE reads with MiXCR, one row per CDR3 protein. The sample has some 38,000 distinct CDR3 sequences, 6.5% to 9.5% seen once. Time point here: sample taken at primary tumor resection. The material was PBMCs, obtained at surgery. These receptors originate from a male donor with early-stage non-small cell lung cancer.

At least ten counts were recorded for this clonotype. The rearrangement joins TRBV7-9 to TRBJ2-1, with unresolved D. The CDR3 covers 14 residues. CDR1 is SEHNR and CDR2 is FQNEAQ in the germline V gene (reference sequence). Trimming took off 5 bases at V and 8 bases at J, with 16 bases between the two ends. DNA of the CDR3: TGTGCCAGCAGCCCACCGGGTCAGAGCTATGAGCAGTTCTTC. The encoded protein is CASSPPGQSYEQFF.

This chain links TRBV27 with TRBJ2-2; a possible D gene is TRBD1 (6 bases). Germline CDR1 reads MNHEY; CDR2 reads SMNVEV (reference sequence). V lost 3 bases, J lost 0 bases, and 8 bases lay in between. This CDR3 comprises 15 residues. The CDR3 DNA reads TGTGCCAGCAGTTTGGGACAAGCGAACACCGGGGAGCTGTTTTTT. It encodes CASSLGQANTGELFF.

This clonotype showed up many times. This chain joins TRBV7-3 and TRBJ2-3, with TRBD2 matching 8 bases. This CDR3 comprises 16 residues. The V gene's germline CDR1 is SGHTA and CDR2 FQGTGA. V was clipped by 5 bases and J by 2 bases; unmatched bases: 9. The CDR3 DNA reads as TGTGCCAGCAGCCCATTAAGCGGGGGAAACACAGATACGCAGTATTTT. Translating gives CASSPLSGGNTDTQYF.

This clonotype was seen at least ten times. The V and J genes are TRBV7-3 and TRBJ2-1, with 7 bases lining up with TRBD2. The length of the CDR3 is 16 residues. Germline lookup yields CDR1 SGHTA and CDR2 FQGTGA. V trimming: 3 bases; J trimming: 2 bases; junction bases outside the gene matches: 7. In nucleotides, the CDR3 is TGTGCCAGCAGCTTCGTAGCGGGCCAAACCTACAATGAGCAGTTCTTC. It encodes CASSFVAGQTYNEQFF.

This clonotype was seen at least ten times. The chain has TRBV18 and TRBJ2-7; the D gene is possibly TRBD1 (6 bases). Germline CDR1 is KGHSH and CDR2 is LQKENI. Trimming pared 5 bases from V and 5 bases from J, leaving 13 bases between. CDR3 length equals 13 residues. The CDR3 sequence is CASSSTGFDEQYF. CDR3 nucleotides: TGTGCCAGCTCATCAACAGGGTTTGACGAGCAGTACTTC.

The V call is TRBV6-1, the J call TRBJ1-5, with 9 positions matching TRBD1. Germline lookup yields CDR1 MNHNS and CDR2 SASEGT. Unmatched junction bases numbered 10, after V lost 3 bases and J lost 7 bases. The CDR3 length is 16 residues. CDR3 sequence reads: CASSDFPGQGYQPQHF. The CDR3 DNA reads as TGTGCCAGCAGTGACTTTCCGGGACAGGGTTACCAGCCCCAGCATTTT.

This clonotype was detected ten times or more. The genes are TRBV6-5 and TRBJ1-1, with no clear D. This CDR3 has 14 residues. CDR1 is MNHEY, CDR2 SVGAGI, per germline. V was cut by 7 bases and J by 4 bases, with 16 bases left in between. CDR3 residues: CASTDTGWGTEAFF. CDR3 DNA sequence: TGTGCCAGCACCGACACCGGGTGGGGCACTGAAGCTTTCTTT.

The chain joins TRBV5-8 to TRBJ1-2; D not resolved. Trimming left V 4 bases short and J 0 bases short, with 7 bases between. Germline CDR1 reads SGHTS; CDR2 reads YDEGEE. CDR3 length equals 13 residues. The CDR3 reads CASSEIANYGYTF. CDR3 DNA sequence: TGTGCCAGCAGCGAGATAGCTAACTATGGCTACACCTTC. The variable domain in full, completed from reference TRBV5-8 and TRBJ1-2, reads EAGVTQSPTHLIKTRGQQATLRCSPISGHTSVYWYQQALGLGLQFLLWYDEGEERNRGNFPPRFSGRQFPNYSSELNVNALELEDSALYLCASSEIANYGYTFGSGTRLTVV.

The sample holds many counts of this clonotype. The CDR3 loop is CATSDVDSSSYNEQFF. In DNA, the CDR3 is TGTGCCACCAGTGATGTGGACTCTTCCTCCTACAATGAGCAGTTCTTC. This rearrangement joins TRBV24-1 to TRBJ2-1; D is perhaps TRBD2 (5 bases). CDR1 and CDR2 (germline): KGHDR, SFDVKD. Trimming removed 3 bases at V and 0 bases at J, with 11 bases between. This CDR3 comprises 16 residues.

The J gene is TRBJ1-2, the V gene TRBV5-1; weak D call: TRBD1 (6 bases). Germline V gives CDR1 SGHRS, CDR2 YFSETQ. The CDR3 runs 15 residues. Trimming shortened V by 1 base and J by 7 bases, and 17 bases separated the two germline ends. The CDR3 is CASSLYPGVESGYTF. The CDR3 DNA is TGCGCCAGCAGCTTGTACCCAGGGGTGGAGTCTGGCTACACCTTC.

In this sample, this clonotype turned up a few times. V gene TRBV7-2 combines with J gene TRBJ1-6; D unresolved. V was cut by 7 bases and J by 6 bases, with 7 bases left in between. The length of the CDR3 is 12 residues. Germline lookup yields CDR1 SGHTA and CDR2 FQGNSA. The CDR3 is CASTRPNSPLHF. The CDR3 coding sequence is TGTGCCAGCACCCGACCTAATTCACCCCTCCACTTT.

This clonotype appeared a few times. V usage is TRBV7-2 and J usage is TRBJ1-1; D is undetermined. The CDR3 sequence is 15 residues long. The germline V gene has CDR1 SGHTA and CDR2 FQGNSA. Trimming removed 2 bases from V and 5 bases from J, with 15 bases in between. Here the CDR3 reads CASSLNVGMGTEAFF. The CDR3 DNA reads as TGTGCCAGCAGCTTAAACGTTGGGATGGGAACTGAAGCTTTCTTT.

This clonotype has only a few counts. The chain combines TRBV20-1 with TRBJ2-5; TRBD1 aligns across 7 bases. This CDR3 comprises 13 residues. Germline CDR1 reads DFQATT; CDR2 reads SNEGSKA (reference sequence). Here the CDR3 reads CTGQTTAQETQYF. In DNA form, the CDR3 reads TGCACGGGACAGACCACCGCTCAAGAGACCCAGTACTTC.

This clonotype was recorded at least ten times. The chain links TRBV14 to TRBJ2-7, with unresolved D. Germline CDR1 and CDR2: SGHDN and FVKESK. Trimming pared 2 bases from V and 3 bases from J, leaving 2 bases between. This CDR3 has 11 amino acids. CDR3 amino acids: CASSQYYEQYV. Here the CDR3 DNA reads TGTGCCAGCAGCCAATACTACGAGCAGTACGTC.

At least ten counts were recorded for this clonotype. The chain is built from TRBV7-2 and TRBJ2-5; TRBD2 matches at 12 bases. J gave up 14 bases and V 5 bases, and 12 bases lay outside the gene matches. The CDR3 is 14 amino acids. In germline, CDR1 is SGHTA, CDR2 FQGNSA. CDR3 DNA: TGTGCCAGCAGCCTGATGACTAGCGGGGGACTAGTATACTTC. Translated: CASSLMTSGGLVYF.

This clonotype was recorded many times. The CDR3 protein is CACSPGPPAGSQYF. The CDR3 nucleotides read TGTGCCTGCTCCCCCGGGCCTCCGGCAGGGTCCCAGTACTTC. The V call is TRBV30, the J call TRBJ2-5; tentatively, D is TRBD1 (5 bases). The length of the CDR3 is 14 residues. V was cut by 6 bases and J by 9 bases, with 23 bases left in between. Germline CDR1 and CDR2: GTSNPN and SVGIG (reference sequence).

This clonotype was observed at least ten times. The chain joins TRBV6-2 or TRBV6-3 to TRBJ2-1, with TRBD2 matching over 7 bases. The V gene's germline CDR1 is MNHEY and CDR2 SVGEGT. The CDR3 covers 15 residues. The V gene end was trimmed by 5 bases and the J gene end by 2 bases; junction bases not matched to a gene: 6. CDR3: CASSVLAAAYNEQFF. The CDR3 DNA is TGTGCCAGCAGTGTCCTAGCGGCAGCCTACAATGAGCAGTTCTTC.

The chain couples TRBV12-3 or TRBV12-4 to TRBJ1-1; tentatively, D is TRBD1 (6 bases). Trimming shortened V by 6 bases and J by 8 bases, and 19 bases separated the two germline ends. This CDR3 has 14 residues. This chain's CDR3 is CASSPGQAAGEAFF. The CDR3 DNA reads as TGTGCCAGCAGCCCGGGACAAGCTGCGGGGGAAGCTTTCTTT.